These 28 T cell receptor beta chains were all obtained from the same sample, sequenced in a study of OX40 agonist ivuxolimab in advanced cancers. Using immunoSEQ multiplex PCR, the repertoire was profiled, and TCRdb retains in-frame clones only, with some absent. The sample has more than 75,000 clones, around 90% seen once; the top ten hold 0.71%. The sequenced sample was CD4+ or CD8+ T cells sorted from blood, obtained in a trial of the OX40 agonist ivuxolimab. Every receptor here comes from an adult with an advanced solid tumor such as melanoma, head and neck, liver or kidney cancer.

This rearrangement joins TRBV19 to TRBJ2-1, with D unclear. The length of the CDR3 is 15 residues. Deletions cut 5 bases from V and 5 bases from J, with 16 bases between. The germline V gene encodes CDR1 LNHDA and CDR2 SQIVND (reference sequence). As DNA, the CDR3 is TGTGCCAGTAGTCCCCTCCCCCCCCTGAACAATGAGCAGTTCTTC. It specifies CASSPLPPLNNEQFF.

The V call is TRBV28, the J call TRBJ2-1; 14 positions agree with TRBD2. Germline V lookup: CDR1 MDHEN, CDR2 SYDVKM. The ends lost 6 bases at V and 6 bases at J; junction bases unmatched: 16. The CDR3 contains 19 residues. The CDR3 region is CASRITGPGTSGSGNEQFF. CDR3 DNA sequence: TGTGCCAGCAGGATTACAGGACCCGGGACTAGCGGGAGTGGCAATGAGCAGTTCTTC.

The chain recombines TRBV29-1 with TRBJ1-2; 9 positions match TRBD1. From germline, CDR1 is SQVTM and CDR2 ANQGSEA. With V trimmed by 5 bases and J by 7 bases, 11 bases remained unmatched. This CDR3 contains 14 residues. The CDR3 DNA follows: TGCAGCGTTCAAACACAGGGGGCGCCTACTGGCTACACCTTC. This encodes CSVQTQGAPTGYTF.

The V call is TRBV21-1, the J call TRBJ1-1; whether TRBD1, the table's D call, matches the DNA was not checked. TRBV21-1 constitutes a pseudogene. The CDR3 totals 19 residues. In nucleotides, the CDR3 is TGTGCCAGCAGCAAAGACCATGACAGGGCAATTACCTGGGACACTGAAGCTTTCTTT. The encoded protein is CASSKDHDRAITWDTEAFF.

V usage is TRBV7-8 and J usage is TRBJ2-1; D gene ambiguous. Germline loops: CDR1 SGHVS, CDR2 FQNEAQ. This CDR3 is 12 amino acids long. Trimming removed 2 bases at V and 5 bases at J, with 4 bases between. The CDR3 loop reads CASSLSDNEQFF. CDR3 nucleotide sequence: TGTGCCAGCAGCTTAAGTGACAATGAGCAGTTCTTC.

This clone occurred once. The chain has TRBV5-4 and TRBJ2-5, with 12 bases fitting TRBD1. J was trimmed by 3 bases and V by 0 bases; bases with no gene match: 3. Per germline, CDR1 SGHNT and CDR2 YYREEE (reference sequence). The CDR3 covers 16 residues. The CDR3 is CASSLGGTGGKETQYF. The CDR3 bases are TGTGCCAGCAGCTTGGGGGGGACAGGGGGCAAAGAGACCCAGTACTTC.

The table lists this clone with a few counts. This chain links TRBV7-2 with TRBJ2-2; 8 bases agree with TRBD2. The CDR3 spans 16 residues. Trimming cost V 1 base and J 9 bases; bases outside gene matches: 10. Germline V CDR1 and CDR2: SGHTA, FQGNSA. The CDR3 loop is CASSLVHGVAGWELFF. CDR3 coding DNA: TGTGCCAGCAGCTTAGTTCACGGGGTAGCGGGATGGGAGCTGTTTTTT.

This clone appeared once. The chain is built from TRBV10-2 and TRBJ2-5, with 10 nucleotides matching TRBD2. CDR1 is WSHSY, CDR2 SAAADI, per germline. V lost 8 bases and J lost 1; bases outside the gene matches: 10. The CDR3 totals 16 residues. CDR3 amino acids: CASVLGAGGGQETQYF. In DNA form, the CDR3 reads TGCGCCAGCGTTTTGGGAGCGGGAGGGGGCCAAGAGACCCAGTACTTC.

The CDR3 protein is CASSLTAGQLGGNYGYTF. For the CDR3, the DNA is TGTGCCAGCTCACTTACAGCGGGTCAGCTCGGAGGGAACTATGGCTACACCTTC. The chain joins TRBV18 to TRBJ1-2; D is uncertain. Trimming took 4 bases from V and 2 from J, leaving 23 bases between them. The CDR3 runs 18 residues. Germline assignment: CDR1 KGHSH and CDR2 LQKENI.

This clone occurred once. The chain uses TRBV6-5 and TRBJ2-7; D unresolved. Per the germline V gene, CDR1 is MNHEY and CDR2 is SVGAGI. V lost 0 bases and J 2 bases, leaving 5 bases between the germline ends. The CDR3 loop spans 13 amino acids. The CDR3, as DNA: TGTGCCAGCAGTTACTCGGGCACCTACGAGCAGTACTTC. This sequence encodes CASSYSGTYEQYF.

V usage is TRBV10-3 and J usage is TRBJ2-1, with D tentatively TRBD1 (6 bases). CDR3 length: 15 amino acids. Trimming shortened V by 0 bases and J by 6 bases, and 12 bases separated the two germline ends. Germline CDR1 ENHRY, CDR2 SYGVKD. CDR3 residues: CAISESGGPFNEQFF. For the CDR3, the DNA is TGTGCCATCAGTGAGTCTGGGGGCCCCTTCAATGAGCAGTTCTTC.

The chain uses TRBV10-2 and TRBJ1-2; D not certain. V lost 4 bases and J 7 bases, leaving 13 bases between the germline ends. Germline V gene sequence: CDR1 WSHSY, CDR2 SAAADI. The CDR3 is made up of 13 amino acids. In DNA form, the CDR3 reads TGCGCCAGCAGTGTAGGTTCTATCGGTGGCTACACCTTC. Translation: CASSVGSIGGYTF.

This chain joins TRBV7-2 and TRBJ1-1; D call uncertain. Trimming cost V 5 bases and J 1 base, with 11 bases left between them. This CDR3 is built from 14 residues. Per germline, CDR1 SGHTA and CDR2 FQGNSA. The CDR3 DNA reads TGTGCCAGCAGCCAGACACGTGAGAACACTGAAGCTTTCTTT. It codes for CASSQTRENTEAFF. The full variable domain, with the rest looked up from reference TRBV7-2 and TRBJ1-1, is GAGVSQSPSNKVTEKGKDVELRCDPISGHTALYWYRQSLGQGLEFLIYFQGNSAPDKSGLPSDRFSAERTGGSVSTLTIQRTQQEDSAVYLCASSQTRENTEAFFGQGTRLTVV.

The chain carries TRBV27 and TRBJ2-6; D unresolved. Germline loops: CDR1 MNHEY, CDR2 SMNVEV (reference sequence). The CDR3 has 14 residues. V lost 1 base, J lost 6 bases, and 7 bases lay in between. CDR3 bases: TGTGCCAGCAGTTTATATAACACGGCCAACGTCCTGACTTTC. It is translated as CASSLYNTANVLTF. The entire variable domain, with the rest obtained from reference TRBV27 and TRBJ2-6, is as follows: EAQVTQNPRYLITVTGKKLTVTCSQNMNHEYMSWYRQDPGLGLRQIYYSMNVEVTDKGDVPEGYKVSRKEKRNFPLILESPSPNQTSLYFCASSLYNTANVLTFGAGSRLTVL.

This clone was seen more than once but under ten times. This chain joins TRBV28 and TRBJ1-1, with D hard to call. The CDR3 has 12 amino acids. Germline V CDR1 and CDR2: MDHEN, SYDVKM. V dropped 8 bases and J dropped 1 base, with 8 bases sitting between them. This CDR3 reads CASLNGNTEAFF. The CDR3 DNA reads TGTGCCAGCCTCAACGGGAACACTGAAGCTTTCTTT.

The V call is TRBV27, the J call TRBJ2-1; TRBD1 might be the D (5 bases). This CDR3 has 13 amino acids. V was shortened by 5 bases and J by 8 bases, with 13 bases between the two germline ends. Looked up from germline, CDR1 is MNHEY and CDR2 is SMNVEV (reference sequence). The CDR3 reads CASSPRIGDEQFF. The DNA for the CDR3 is TGTGCCAGCAGTCCGAGAATAGGGGATGAGCAGTTCTTC.

V usage is TRBV6-6 and J usage is TRBJ2-7, with D perhaps being TRBD1 or TRBD2 (5 bases each). V was cut by 2 bases and J by 5 bases, with 13 bases left in between. CDR1 is MNHNY and CDR2 is SVGAGI in the germline V gene (reference sequence). This CDR3 region has 14 residues. The chain's CDR3 is CASSYKGSDDEQYF. The DNA of the CDR3 is TGTGCCAGCAGTTACAAGGGGAGCGACGACGAGCAGTACTTC.

The chain uses TRBV30 and TRBJ2-7; D possibly corresponds to TRBD2 (6 bases). Germline loops: CDR1 GTSNPN, CDR2 SVGIG (reference sequence). Trimming cost V 3 bases and J 5 bases, with 23 bases left between them. The CDR3 contains 16 residues. CDR3 protein: CAWSRRDSTHLDEQYF. DNA of the CDR3: TGTGCCTGGAGCCGGAGGGACTCCACACACTTAGACGAGCAGTACTTC.

This sequence joins TRBV27 and TRBJ1-2, with 12 bases aligning to TRBD1. The CDR3 length is 15 residues. The junction had 5 bases not matched to a gene; V was cut back by 3 bases and J by 6 bases. From germline, CDR1 is MNHEY and CDR2 SMNVEV (reference sequence). The CDR3 reads CASSLGTGGAHGYTF. CDR3 nucleotide sequence: TGTGCCAGCAGTTTGGGGACAGGGGGCGCCCATGGCTACACCTTC.

This chain connects TRBV5-1 to TRBJ2-2; D is unresolved. Per the germline V gene, CDR1 is SGHRS and CDR2 is YFSETQ. The CDR3 runs to 13 residues. Trimming cost V 0 bases and J 4 bases, with 4 bases left between them. Here the CDR3 reads CASSLEPTGELFF. In nucleotides, the CDR3 is TGCGCCAGCAGCTTGGAGCCCACCGGGGAGCTGTTTTTT.

The chain combines TRBV18 with TRBJ2-7, with unresolved D. Trimming pared 10 bases from V and 5 bases from J, leaving 15 bases between. CDR1 KGHSH and CDR2 LQKENI come from the germline V gene. The CDR3 is 12 residues long. CDR3 sequence: CATRGPSDEQYF. The CDR3 DNA is TGTGCCACCAGAGGACCATCCGACGAGCAGTACTTC.

The table lists this clone with a few counts. The V and J genes are TRBV15 and TRBJ1-4; D might be TRBD1 (6 bases). The CDR3 extends over 15 amino acids. Germline V gives CDR1 LNHNV, CDR2 YYDKDF (reference sequence). Deletions cut 1 base from V and 5 bases from J, with 11 bases between. This chain's CDR3 is CATSRVTGTNEKLFF. The CDR3 DNA reads as TGTGCCACCAGCAGAGTGACAGGTACGAATGAAAAACTGTTTTTT.

This chain links TRBV15 with TRBJ2-1; 9 bases are a match to TRBD1. Trimming at V came to 7 bases and at J to 6 bases, leaving 7 bases not matched to a gene. Germline lookup yields CDR1 LNHNV and CDR2 YYDKDF (reference sequence). CDR3 size: 14 residues. As DNA, the CDR3 is TGTGCCACCAAAGGACAGGGGTTAGTCAATGAGCAGTTCTTC. Translation: CATKGQGLVNEQFF.

The chain employs TRBV10-3 and TRBJ2-1; D not certain. V dropped 2 bases and J dropped 4 bases, with 9 bases sitting between them. CDR1 and CDR2 from the germline V gene are ENHRY and SYGVKD. This CDR3 has 14 amino acids. This CDR3 reads CAISEGRTYNEQFF. CDR3 nucleotides: TGTGCCATCAGTGAGGGCAGAACATACAATGAGCAGTTCTTC.

The CDR3 reads CASSDDRGGEKLFF. The CDR3 nucleotides read TGTGCCAGCAGTGACGACAGGGGAGGAGAAAAACTGTTTTTT. The rearrangement uses TRBV2 and TRBJ1-4, with TRBD1 matching over 8 bases. The CDR3 contains 14 residues. Trimming took 3 bases from V and 8 from J; bases not matched to a gene: 5. Germline V gives CDR1 SNHLY, CDR2 FYNNEI.

The genes are TRBV5-1 and TRBJ2-7; unclear D gene. This CDR3 has 15 residues. Germline assignment: CDR1 SGHRS and CDR2 YFSETQ. The V and J ends lost 4 bases and 2 bases respectively, with 16 bases between them. CDR3 protein: CASSIGPSNPYEQYF. The CDR3 bases are TGCGCCAGCAGCATTGGGCCCTCCAACCCCTACGAGCAGTACTTC.

The gene calls are TRBV18 and TRBJ2-1; TRBD1 or TRBD2 may be the D gene (6 bases each). Germline V CDR1 and CDR2: KGHSH, LQKENI. V lost 6 bases to trimming and J lost 8 bases, with 20 bases between them. The CDR3 length is 15 residues. CDR3 protein: CASSPRGQGLDEQFF. In DNA, the CDR3 is TGTGCCAGCTCTCCCCGGGGGCAGGGTTTAGATGAGCAGTTCTTC.

The rearrangement uses TRBV11-3 and TRBJ1-1; D gene ambiguous. CDR1 and CDR2 from the germline V gene are SGHNT and YENEEA. V lost 0 bases and J 0 bases, leaving 5 bases between the germline ends. The CDR3 runs to 14 residues. In DNA form, the CDR3 reads TGTGCCAGCAGCTTAGATGGGTTGAACACTGAAGCTTTCTTT. The encoded protein is CASSLDGLNTEAFF. The full variable domain, completed using reference TRBV11-3 and TRBJ1-1, is EAGVVQSPRYKIIEKKQPVAFWCNPISGHNTLYWYLQNLGQGPELLIRYENEEAVDDSQLPKDRFSAERLKGVDSTLKIQPAELGDSAVYLCASSLDGLNTEAFFGQGTRLTVV.